Presented here are 20 T cell receptor beta chains from one specimen sequenced in a study of T cell responses to AZD1222 COVID-19 vaccine. Profiling relied on immunoSEQ multiplex PCR, and the TCRdb table lists in-frame clones only, not all of them. The repertoire holds about 150,000 clones, roughly 90% seen once, with over 1.2% in the top ten. Sequences were derived from peripheral blood, sampled 28 days after the second AZD1222 dose. Receptor source: an adult who received the AZD1222 COVID-19 vaccine.

This CDR3 is CASRRTDSPNSPQHF. The CDR3 DNA reads TGTGCCAGTAGGAGGACAGATTCCCCCAATTCGCCCCAGCATTTT. The V and J genes are TRBV19 and TRBJ1-5, with a tentative D call TRBD1 (6 bases). CDR3 length: 15 amino acids. Germline V gene sequence: CDR1 LNHDA, CDR2 SQIVND (reference sequence). V was pared by 6 bases and J by 9 bases, with 21 bases between.

This chain uses TRBV18 with TRBJ2-3; D call uncertain. This CDR3 is 11 amino acids long. The V and J ends lost 6 bases and 3 bases respectively, with 4 bases between them. From germline, CDR1 is KGHSH and CDR2 LQKENI. The CDR3 loop is CASSVTDTQYF. In DNA form, the CDR3 reads TGTGCCAGCTCCGTGACAGATACGCAGTATTTT.

The chain carries TRBV3-1 (or the pseudogene TRBV3-2) and TRBJ1-2, with a weak D call TRBD1 (5 bases). Trimming removed 4 bases from V and 6 bases from J, with 15 bases in between. The CDR3 runs 14 residues. Germline assignment: CDR1 LGHDT and CDR2 YNNKEL (reference sequence). The CDR3 loop reads CASSPYSDSHGYTF. CDR3 in DNA: TGTGCCAGCAGCCCCTACTCAGACAGCCATGGCTACACCTTC.

The genes are TRBV5-1 and TRBJ1-4; D remains unclear. The V end lost 1 base, the J end lost 5 bases, and 12 bases lay between the germline ends. Germline CDR1 and CDR2: SGHRS and YFSETQ. This CDR3 has 15 residues. The CDR3 nucleotides are TGCGCCAGCAGCTTGAACCCCCTTGGGAATGAAAAACTGTTTTTT. It yields the protein CASSLNPLGNEKLFF.

The gene calls are TRBV18 and TRBJ1-1; D is undetermined. V was clipped by 2 bases and J by 0 bases, with 16 bases between them. The CDR3 covers 17 residues. Looked up from germline, CDR1 is KGHSH and CDR2 is LQKENI. CDR3 nucleotide sequence: TGTGCCAGCTCACCAATCGGGCAGCCGGGGTTGAACACTGAAGCTTTCTTT. It is translated as CASSPIGQPGLNTEAFF.

The V call is TRBV6-5, the J call TRBJ1-2; D is perhaps TRBD1 (6 bases). CDR1 is MNHEY and CDR2 is SVGAGI in the germline V gene. V was cut by 2 bases and J by 4 bases, with 11 bases left in between. The CDR3 has 14 amino acids. CDR3 protein: CASSYEGGGYGYTF. The CDR3, as DNA: TGTGCCAGCAGTTACGAAGGGGGAGGCTATGGCTACACCTTC.

The chain links TRBV18 to TRBJ2-3, with D maybe TRBD1 (5 bases). The CDR3 totals 15 residues. The germline V and J ends were trimmed by 1 base and 2 bases, with 10 bases remaining between them. CDR1 is KGHSH and CDR2 is LQKENI in the germline V gene. The CDR3: CASSPRSTVTDTQYF. The CDR3 region has the DNA TGTGCCAGCTCACCACGATCGACAGTCACAGATACGCAGTATTTT. The complete variable domain, with remaining parts taken from reference TRBV18 and TRBJ2-3, reads NAGVMQNPRHLVRRRGQEARLRCSPMKGHSHVYWYRQLPEEGLKFMVYLQKENIIDESGMPKERFSAEFPKEGPSILRIQQVVRGDSAAYFCASSPRSTVTDTQYFGPGTRLTVL.

The V gene is TRBV10-3, the J gene TRBJ1-5, with 9 bases lining up with TRBD1. In germline, CDR1 is ENHRY, CDR2 SYGVKD. The junction had 1 base not matched to a gene; V was cut back by 2 bases and J by 5 bases. The CDR3 length is 14 residues. This CDR3 reads CAISEGQGYQPQHF. The CDR3 DNA sequence: TGTGCCATCAGTGAGGGACAGGGGTATCAGCCCCAGCATTTT.

The chain couples TRBV25-1 to TRBJ2-3; D is uncertain. The CDR3 is 14 residues long. The germline V gene encodes CDR1 MGHDK and CDR2 SYGVNS. Trimming pared 0 bases from V and 1 base from J, leaving 5 bases between. As DNA, the CDR3 is TGTGCCAGCAGTGAATATCCCCGCACAGATACGCAGTATTTT. Its translation is CASSEYPRTDTQYF.

The V gene is TRBV12-3 or TRBV12-4, the J gene TRBJ1-5, with D tentatively TRBD1 (5 bases). The CDR3 has 13 amino acids. The germline V and J ends were trimmed by 6 bases and 4 bases, with 10 bases remaining between them. The CDR3 loop is CASSGTQNQPQHF. The CDR3 nucleotides read TGTGCCAGCAGCGGGACTCAAAATCAGCCCCAGCATTTT.

This chain uses TRBV18 with TRBJ2-7; D perhaps matches TRBD2 (5 bases). Germline assignment: CDR1 KGHSH and CDR2 LQKENI. Trimming stripped 5 bases from V and 0 bases from J, with 11 bases between. This CDR3 spans 14 amino acids. The DNA of the CDR3 is TGTGCCAGCTCAGACGGACTGTTCTCCTACGAGCAGTACTTC. It translates to CASSDGLFSYEQYF. Full variable domain (outside the CDR3, taken from reference TRBV18 and TRBJ2-7): NAGVMQNPRHLVRRRGQEARLRCSPMKGHSHVYWYRQLPEEGLKFMVYLQKENIIDESGMPKERFSAEFPKEGPSILRIQQVVRGDSAAYFCASSDGLFSYEQYFGPGTRLTVT.

This chain joins TRBV11-3 and TRBJ2-3; TRBD1 or TRBD2 may be the D gene (5 bases each). The CDR3 has 13 residues. V shed 4 bases and J shed 3 bases, with 8 bases lying between them. The germline V gene encodes CDR1 SGHNT and CDR2 YENEEA. The CDR3 DNA reads TGTGCCAGCAGCTCCGGGGCTACAGATACGCAGTATTTT. This sequence encodes CASSSGATDTQYF.

The rearrangement joins TRBV28 to TRBJ2-7; TRBD1 is a possible D gene (5 bases). The CDR3 length is 13 residues. Germline V gene data show CDR1 as MDHEN and CDR2 as SYDVKM. V lost 6 bases, J lost 3 bases, and 12 bases lay in between. The CDR3 is CASSQGWGYEQYF. CDR3 DNA sequence: TGTGCCAGCAGCCAGGGCTGGGGCTACGAGCAGTACTTC.

This rearrangement joins TRBV21-1 to TRBJ1-5; the D call in the table, TRBD1, was not verified against the DNA. TRBV21-1 is a listed pseudogene. The CDR3 loop spans 17 amino acids. The CDR3 reads CASSKVPHVESNQPQHF. Written as DNA, the CDR3 is TGTGCCAGCAGCAAAGTTCCACATGTCGAAAGCAATCAGCCCCAGCATTTT.

V usage is TRBV4-1 and J usage is TRBJ1-4; D possibly corresponds to TRBD1 (5 bases). Germline assignment: CDR1 MGHRA and CDR2 YSYEKL. CDR3 length equals 15 residues. V was cut by 5 bases and J by 2 bases, with 12 bases left in between. The CDR3 reads CASSSGRDTNEKLFF. The CDR3 nucleotides are TGCGCCAGCAGCTCAGGCCGGGACACTAATGAAAAACTGTTTTTT.

V and J are TRBV28 and TRBJ1-1; no reliable D call. The CDR3 is made up of 11 amino acids. Trimming took 2 bases from V and 5 from J, leaving 3 bases between them. Germline V gene lookup returns CDR1 MDHEN and CDR2 SYDVKM. CDR3 protein: CASSLKTEAFF. CDR3 bases: TGTGCCAGCAGTTTAAAGACTGAAGCTTTCTTT.

The gene calls are TRBV14 and TRBJ2-1; unclear D gene. The germline V and J ends were trimmed by 3 bases and 2 bases, with 2 bases remaining between them. Germline V gene lookup returns CDR1 SGHDN and CDR2 FVKESK. The CDR3 spans 12 residues. The CDR3 protein is CASSQPYNEQFF. DNA for the CDR3: TGTGCCAGCAGCCAGCCCTACAATGAGCAGTTCTTC.

V gene TRBV5-1 combines with J gene TRBJ2-7, with 11 bases lining up with TRBD1. Germline V gene lookup returns CDR1 SGHRS and CDR2 YFSETQ. The CDR3 length is 14 residues. Trimming took 4 bases from V and 6 from J; bases not matched to a gene: 6. Here the CDR3 DNA reads TGCGCCAGCAGCGCATGGACAGGGGGCGGCGAGCAGTACTTC. Protein sequence: CASSAWTGGGEQYF.

This chain links TRBV6-5 with TRBJ1-1, with 7 nucleotides matching TRBD1. J gave up 4 bases and V 4 bases, and 3 bases lay outside the gene matches. The CDR3 consists of 13 residues. Germline CDR1 and CDR2: MNHEY and SVGAGI. The CDR3 loop is CASSLGQATEAFF. The CDR3 DNA is TGTGCCAGCAGTTTAGGACAGGCCACTGAAGCTTTCTTT.

The chain couples TRBV6-9 to TRBJ2-3, with 13 bases fitting TRBD2. Per germline, CDR1 MNHGY and CDR2 SVAAGI. Trimming removed 5 bases from V and 2 bases from J; junction bases left unmatched: 7. This CDR3 spans 17 amino acids. CDR3 DNA sequence: TGTGCCAGCAGTACTACCACTAGCGGGAGGGCCACAGATACGCAGTATTTT. Translating gives CASSTTTSGRATDTQYF.